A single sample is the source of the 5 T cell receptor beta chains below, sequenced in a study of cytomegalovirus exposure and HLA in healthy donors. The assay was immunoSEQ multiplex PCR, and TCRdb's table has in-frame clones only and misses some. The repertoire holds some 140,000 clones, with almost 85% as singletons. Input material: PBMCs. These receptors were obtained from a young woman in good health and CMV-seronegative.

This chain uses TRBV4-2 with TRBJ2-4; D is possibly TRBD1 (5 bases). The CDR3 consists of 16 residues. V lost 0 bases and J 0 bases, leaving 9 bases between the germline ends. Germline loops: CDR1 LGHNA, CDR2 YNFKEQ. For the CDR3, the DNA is TGTGCCAGCAGCCAAGATCATGGGGCAGCCAAAAACATTCAGTACTTC. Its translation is CASSQDHGAAKNIQYF.

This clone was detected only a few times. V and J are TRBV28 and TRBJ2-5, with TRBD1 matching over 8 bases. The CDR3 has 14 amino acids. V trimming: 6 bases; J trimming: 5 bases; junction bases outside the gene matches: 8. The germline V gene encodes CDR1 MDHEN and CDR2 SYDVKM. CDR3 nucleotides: TGTGCCAGCAGCAGGGGGCTTAGACAGGAGACCCAGTACTTC. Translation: CASSRGLRQETQYF. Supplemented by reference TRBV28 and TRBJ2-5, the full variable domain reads DVKVTQSSRYLVKRTGEKVFLECVQDMDHENMFWYRQDPGLGLRLIYFSYDVKMKEKGDIPEGYSVSREKKERFSLILESASTNQTSMYLCASSRGLRQETQYFGPGTRLLVL.

In DNA form, the CDR3 reads TGTGCCATCAGCGCCTTAGGGGACAGTTTATATGGCTACACCTTC. Residues: CAISALGDSLYGYTF. The chain combines TRBV10-3 with TRBJ1-2; TRBD1 aligns across 7 bases. CDR3 length: 15 amino acids. V lost 6 bases, J lost 5 bases, and 12 bases stayed unmatched. CDR1 is ENHRY, CDR2 SYGVKD, per germline.

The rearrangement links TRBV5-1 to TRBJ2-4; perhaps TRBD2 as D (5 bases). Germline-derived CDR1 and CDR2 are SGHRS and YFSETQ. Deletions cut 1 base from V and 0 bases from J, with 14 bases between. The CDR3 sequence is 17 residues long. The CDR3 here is CASSLSGSFLAKNIQYF. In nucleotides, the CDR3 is TGCGCCAGCAGCTTGTCGGGGAGCTTTCTAGCCAAAAACATTCAGTACTTC.

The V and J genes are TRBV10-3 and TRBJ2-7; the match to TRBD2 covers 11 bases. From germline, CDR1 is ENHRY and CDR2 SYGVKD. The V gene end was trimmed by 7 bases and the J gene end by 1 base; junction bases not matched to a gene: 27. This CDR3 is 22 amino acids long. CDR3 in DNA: TGTGCCATCAAGGCTGAGGGGGGGCCGACGAAGGGACTAGCGGTCCGATCCTACGAGCAGTACTTC. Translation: CAIKAEGGPTKGLAVRSYEQYF.